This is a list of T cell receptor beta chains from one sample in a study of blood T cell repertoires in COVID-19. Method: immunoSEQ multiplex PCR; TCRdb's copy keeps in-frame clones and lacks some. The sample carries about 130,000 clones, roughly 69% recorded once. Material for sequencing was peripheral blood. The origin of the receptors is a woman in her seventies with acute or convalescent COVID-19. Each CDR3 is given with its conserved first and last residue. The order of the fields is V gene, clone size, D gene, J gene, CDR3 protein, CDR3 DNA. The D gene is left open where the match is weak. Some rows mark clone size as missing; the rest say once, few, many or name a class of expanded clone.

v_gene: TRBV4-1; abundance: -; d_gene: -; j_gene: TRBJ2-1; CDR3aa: CASSQQGSSSYNEQFF; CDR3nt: TGCGCCAGCAGCCAACAGGGCTCCAGCTCCTACAATGAGCAGTTCTTC
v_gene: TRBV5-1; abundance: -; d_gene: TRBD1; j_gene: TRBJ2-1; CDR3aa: CASSLSGTGAYNEQFF; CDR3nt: TGCGCCAGCAGCTTGTCCGGGACAGGGGCCTACAATGAGCAGTTCTTC
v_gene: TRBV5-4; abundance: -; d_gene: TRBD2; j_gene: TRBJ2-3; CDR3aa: CASSSFRASGSRDTQYF; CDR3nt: TGTGCCAGCAGCTCGTTCCGGGCTAGCGGGTCGAGAGATACGCAGTATTTT
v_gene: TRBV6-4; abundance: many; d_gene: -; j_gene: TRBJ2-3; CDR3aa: CASRTALDTQYF; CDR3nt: TGTGCCAGCCGGACAGCTCTAGATACGCAGTATTTT
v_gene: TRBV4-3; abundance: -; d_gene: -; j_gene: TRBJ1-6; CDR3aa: CASSQDPGINSPLHF; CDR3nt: TGCGCCAGCAGCCAAGATCCGGGGATCAATTCACCCCTCCACTTT
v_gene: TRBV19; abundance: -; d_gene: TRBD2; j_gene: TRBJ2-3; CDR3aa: CATAPLAGDLGTQYF; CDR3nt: TGTGCCACCGCGCCGCTAGCGGGAGACCTTGGTACGCAGTATTTT
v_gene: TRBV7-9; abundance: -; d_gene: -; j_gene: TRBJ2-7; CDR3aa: CASSPRTVSSYEQYF; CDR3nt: TGTGCCAGCAGCCCCAGGACTGTGAGCTCCTACGAGCAGTACTTC
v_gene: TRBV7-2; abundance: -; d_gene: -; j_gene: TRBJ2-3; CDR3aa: CASSSYGDTQYF; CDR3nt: TGTGCCAGCAGCTCTTACGGAGATACGCAGTATTTT
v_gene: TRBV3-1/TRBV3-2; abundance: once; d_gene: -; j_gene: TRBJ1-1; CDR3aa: CASSQGSGQAEAFF; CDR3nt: TGTGCCAGCAGCCAAGGGTCAGGGCAGGCTGAAGCTTTCTTT
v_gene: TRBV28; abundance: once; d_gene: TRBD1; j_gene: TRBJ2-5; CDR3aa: CASHHRGPQETQYF; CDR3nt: TGTGCCAGCCATCACAGGGGCCCCCAAGAGACCCAGTACTTC
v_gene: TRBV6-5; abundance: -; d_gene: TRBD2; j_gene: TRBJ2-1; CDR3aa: CASRAGTSGRNEQFF; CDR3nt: TGTGCCAGCAGAGCCGGGACTAGCGGGAGGAATGAGCAGTTCTTC
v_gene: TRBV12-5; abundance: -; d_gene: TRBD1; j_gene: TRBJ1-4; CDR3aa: CASGFSWDRVGEKLFF; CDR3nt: TGTGCTAGTGGTTTCTCTTGGGACAGGGTGGGGGAAAAACTGTTTTTT
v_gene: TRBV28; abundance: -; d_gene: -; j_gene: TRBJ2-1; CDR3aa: CASSFRGNEQFF; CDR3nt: TGTGCCAGCAGTTTTAGAGGGAATGAGCAGTTCTTC
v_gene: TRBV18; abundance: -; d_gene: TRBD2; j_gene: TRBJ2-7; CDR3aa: CASSPQSGKEQYF; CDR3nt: TGTGCCAGCTCACCTCAAAGCGGGAAGGAGCAGTACTTC
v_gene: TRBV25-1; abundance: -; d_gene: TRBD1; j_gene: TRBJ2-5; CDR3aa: CATDRGQETQYF; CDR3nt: TGTGCCACAGACAGGGGGCAAGAGACCCAGTACTTC